The 23 T cell receptor beta chains in this list originate from one sample, sequenced in a study of T cells in Graves' hyperthyroidism and ophthalmopathy. Amplified TCR beta CDR3 regions came from RNA transcripts. An initial round of RT-PCR targeting the TCR CDR3 relied on the HTBI primer set. TCRdb re-called the multiplex PCR reads with MiXCR, one entry per CDR3 protein. The table records more than 350,000 distinct CDR3 sequences, approximately 14% of them present only once. Sequencing was done on a sample of blood. These receptors originate from a woman aged 55-69 years with Graves' ophthalmopathy.

This clonotype showed up many times. This sequence joins TRBV27 and TRBJ1-2, with 7 nucleotides matching TRBD1. The germline V gene encodes CDR1 MNHEY and CDR2 SMNVEV (reference sequence). The CDR3 has 16 residues. With V trimmed by 7 bases and J by 8 bases, 19 bases remained unmatched. CDR3 amino acids: CASTRTGTAFPTGYTF. DNA for the CDR3: TGTGCCAGCACGCGCACCGGGACAGCCTTTCCAACCGGCTACACCTTC.

This clonotype was seen only a few times. The chain employs TRBV6-2 or TRBV6-3 and TRBJ2-2, with D possibly TRBD2 on 6 matching bases. The CDR3 spans 15 residues. Per germline, CDR1 MNHEY and CDR2 SVGEGT. V gave up 2 bases and J gave up 6 bases, with 13 bases separating them. CDR3 region: CASSYRGSRAGELFF. CDR3 DNA sequence: TGTGCCAGCAGTTACCGGGGGTCGAGGGCCGGGGAGCTGTTTTTT.

This clonotype has a count of ten or more. This sequence joins TRBV6-1 and TRBJ2-7, with D uncertain. The CDR3 runs 14 residues. Germline V gene lookup returns CDR1 MNHNS and CDR2 SASEGT. V dropped 5 bases and J dropped 2 bases, with 13 bases sitting between them. CDR3: CASSTLGLAYEQYF. The DNA of the CDR3 is TGTGCCAGCAGTACCCTCGGGCTGGCCTACGAGCAGTACTTC.

The sample holds many counts of this clonotype. V usage is TRBV27 and J usage is TRBJ2-3; D not certain. This CDR3 comprises 17 residues. V was pared by 0 bases and J by 4 bases, with 17 bases between. In germline, CDR1 is MNHEY, CDR2 SMNVEV (reference sequence). CDR3 DNA: TGTGCCAGCAGTTTATCCCCCCCCAGAAGTGGTCCAGATACGCAGTATTTT. This sequence encodes CASSLSPPRSGPDTQYF.

The chain recombines TRBV7-9 with TRBJ2-1; a weak D match, TRBD2 (5 bases). CDR3 length: 15 amino acids. V lost 5 bases, J lost 8 bases, and 19 bases lay in between. CDR1 and CDR2 from the germline V gene are SEHNR and FQNEAQ (reference sequence). CDR3 region: CASSHLKAGWDEQFF. DNA of the CDR3: TGTGCCAGCAGCCATCTGAAGGCGGGTTGGGATGAGCAGTTCTTC.

V and J are TRBV6-2 or TRBV6-3 and TRBJ2-5, with 7 bases fitting TRBD2. Per germline, CDR1 MNHEY and CDR2 SVGEGT. V lost 8 bases and J lost 6; bases outside the gene matches: 6. This CDR3 has 12 amino acids. The CDR3 DNA follows: TGTGCCAGCGGGCGGGAGTGGCAGACCCAGTACTTC. Residues: CASGREWQTQYF.

The rearrangement links TRBV19 to TRBJ2-3; tentative D call: TRBD2 (5 bases). Germline lookup yields CDR1 LNHDA and CDR2 SQIVND (reference sequence). CDR3 size: 14 residues. The ends were cut back, 1 base at V and 1 base at J, with 6 bases in the middle. The CDR3 protein is CASSIARGTDTQYF. CDR3 sequence (DNA): TGTGCCAGTAGTATAGCGCGGGGCACAGATACGCAGTATTTT.

The table lists this clonotype with a few counts. The CDR3 protein is CASSEWAREEDTQYF. CDR3 bases: TGTGCCAGCAGTGAATGGGCCAGGGAGGAAGATACGCAGTATTTT. The chain joins TRBV25-1 to TRBJ2-3, with D maybe TRBD2 (6 bases). The V end lost 1 base, the J end lost 5 bases, and 13 bases lay between the germline ends. CDR1 and CDR2 (germline): MGHDK, SYGVNS. There are 15 residues in the CDR3. Variable domain in full (rest from reference TRBV25-1 and TRBJ2-3): EADIYQTPRYLVIGTGKKITLECSQTMGHDKMYWYQQDPGMELHLIHYSYGVNSTEKGDLSSESTVSRIRTEHFPLTLESARPSHTSQYLCASSEWAREEDTQYFGPGTRLTVL.

This chain links TRBV5-1 with TRBJ2-2; 10 bases match TRBD2. Germline CDR1 SGHRS, CDR2 YFSETQ. CDR3 size: 18 residues. The J segment lost 4 bases and the V segment lost 1 base, leaving 10 bases of the junction unmatched. Written as DNA, the CDR3 is TGCGCCAGCAGCTTGATGACTAGCGGGCCTCGTGGCACCGGGGAGCTGTTTTTT. Translation: CASSLMTSGPRGTGELFF.

Only a few counts were recorded for this clonotype. The chain employs TRBV12-3 or TRBV12-4 and TRBJ2-5; D might be TRBD1 (5 bases). The CDR3 has 12 residues. The V gene lost 8 bases and the J gene lost 5 bases, with 12 bases spanning the gap. The CDR3 DNA follows: TGTGCCAGCGGTAGGGGTCGGGAGACCCAGTACTTC. As protein: CASGRGRETQYF.

The table lists this clonotype with many counts. This sequence joins TRBV28 and TRBJ2-3; 10 bases agree with TRBD1. The CDR3 spans 15 residues. Germline loops: CDR1 MDHEN, CDR2 SYDVKM. Unmatched junction bases numbered 7, after V lost 6 bases and J lost 4 bases. CDR3 region: CASRGQGFGADTQYF. In nucleotides, the CDR3 is TGTGCCAGCAGGGGACAGGGGTTCGGCGCAGATACGCAGTATTTT.

This clonotype was seen at least ten times. The J gene is TRBJ2-7, the V gene TRBV28; TRBD1 matches 7 bases. V was pared by 7 bases and J by 2 bases, with 8 bases of the junction left unmatched. Germline loops: CDR1 MDHEN, CDR2 SYDVKM. The length of the CDR3 is 14 residues. Written as DNA, the CDR3 is TGTGCCAGCATCGGTGGGGACAGAGCCTACGAGCAGTACTTC. This codes for CASIGGDRAYEQYF.

This clonotype was detected only a few times. The gene calls are TRBV6-1 and TRBJ2-5, with 10 bases matching TRBD2. V gave up 4 bases and J gave up 1 base; unmatched junction bases: 6. CDR3 length: 16 amino acids. CDR1 is MNHNS, CDR2 SASEGT, per germline. Here the CDR3 DNA reads TGTGCCAGCAGTGTGACTAGCGGGCCGTCCCAAGAGACCCAGTACTTC. Translating gives CASSVTSGPSQETQYF.

In nucleotides, the CDR3 is TGTGCCAGCAGTTTACAAGACAGGGTCTACGAGCAGTACTTC. Its translation: CASSLQDRVYEQYF. The chain links TRBV28 to TRBJ2-7; 7 nucleotides align to TRBD1. Unmatched junction bases numbered 4, after V lost 2 bases and J lost 3 bases. Looked up from germline, CDR1 is MDHEN and CDR2 is SYDVKM. The CDR3 is 14 amino acids.

This clonotype showed up many times. V gene TRBV20-1 combines with J gene TRBJ1-4, with D perhaps matching TRBD1 (6 bases). V was clipped by 0 bases and J by 8 bases, with 16 bases between them. The CDR3 consists of 15 residues. Looked up from germline, CDR1 is DFQATT and CDR2 is SNEGSKA (reference sequence). The CDR3 nucleotides read TGCAGTGCTAGAGATCGGAGGACAGACCCCGAAAAACTGTTTTTT. Protein sequence: CSARDRRTDPEKLFF.

With regard to this clonotype: This may come from a read error, since a much larger clone is one base off. The chain employs TRBV29-1 and TRBJ2-2, with D perhaps TRBD2 (5 bases). V gave up 5 bases and J gave up 4 bases, with 14 bases separating them. The CDR3 loop spans 14 amino acids. Germline V gene lookup returns CDR1 SQVTM and CDR2 ANQGSEA. DNA of the CDR3: TGCAGCGTTCTTTACGGGGTTGTCACCGGGGAGCTGTTTTTT. This translates into CSVLYGVVTGELFF.

This chain links TRBV27 with TRBJ2-7; D not resolved. The germline CDR1 and CDR2 sequences are MNHEY and SMNVEV (reference sequence). This CDR3 spans 14 amino acids. V lost 5 bases, J lost 8 bases, and 19 bases lay in between. The CDR3 DNA sequence: TGTGCCAGCAGTACGACGGAGATCCCCCACAAGCAGTACTTC. Its protein is CASSTTEIPHKQYF.

This clonotype was found many times. V usage is TRBV28 and J usage is TRBJ2-7, with D perhaps being TRBD1 or TRBD2 (5 bases each). CDR1 and CDR2 from the germline V gene are MDHEN and SYDVKM. The length of the CDR3 is 15 residues. Trimming shortened V by 2 bases and J by 3 bases, and 14 bases separated the two germline ends. The CDR3 DNA reads as TGTGCCAGCAGTTTAGCAGGGAGTCCATACTACGAGCAGTACTTC. Its translation: CASSLAGSPYYEQYF.

This rearrangement joins TRBV7-3 to TRBJ2-3; TRBD2 aligns across 11 bases. This CDR3 is 17 amino acids long. Germline CDR1 is SGHTA and CDR2 is FQGTGA. V lost 4 bases and J lost 7; bases outside the gene matches: 13. CDR3 residues: CASSSYPLAGVAHTQYF. The CDR3 nucleotides are TGTGCCAGCAGCTCGTACCCACTAGCGGGGGTTGCACATACGCAGTATTTT.

Ten or more counts support this clonotype. This chain connects TRBV7-2 to TRBJ2-4; D perhaps matches TRBD1 (6 bases). The CDR3 totals 15 residues. Germline values: CDR1 SGHTA, CDR2 FQGNSA. V dropped 2 bases and J dropped 6 bases, with 14 bases sitting between them. CDR3 DNA: TGTGCCAGCAGCTTATTAAAGAGGGGGAGAAACATTCAGTACTTC. Its protein product is CASSLLKRGRNIQYF.

This clonotype was seen more than once but under ten times. The V and J genes are TRBV28 and TRBJ1-4; D not resolved. This CDR3 comprises 13 residues. Trimming removed 3 bases from V and 9 bases from J, with 11 bases in between. The germline gives CDR1 MDHEN, CDR2 SYDVKM. CDR3 residues: CASSFRPHKKLFF. The CDR3 DNA follows: TGTGCCAGCAGTTTCCGGCCTCACAAAAAACTGTTTTTT.

Details on this clonotype: An end of the junction differs from the germline gene, which may be a read error. The chain combines TRBV5-1 with TRBJ2-7; D not resolved. Germline lookup yields CDR1 SGHRS and CDR2 YFSETQ. The CDR3 loop spans 13 amino acids. The DNA for the CDR3 is TGTGCCAGCAGCTTGAGCCGTTTCTACGAGCAGTACTTC. Protein product: CASSLSRFYEQYF. Filled out from reference TRBV5-1 and TRBJ2-7, the complete variable domain reads KAGVTQTPRYLIKTRGQQVTLSCSPISGHRSVSWYQQTPGQGLQFLFEYFSETQRNKGNFPGRFSGRQFSNSRSEMNVSTLELGDSALYLCASSLSRFYEQYFGPGTRLTVT.

At least ten counts were recorded for this clonotype. J is TRBJ2-7 and V is TRBV29-1; D perhaps matches TRBD2 (5 bases). Looked up from germline, CDR1 is SQVTM and CDR2 is ANQGSEA. The V end lost 6 bases, the J end lost 1 base, and 13 bases lay between the germline ends. This CDR3 comprises 13 residues. CDR3 coding DNA: TGCAGCGTGTACGGGATTCAATCCTACGAGCAGTACTTC. Translated: CSVYGIQSYEQYF.